The rows below give T cell receptor beta chains drawn from one sample of a study of blood T cell repertoires in COVID-19. Produced via immunoSEQ multiplex PCR; TCRdb's table is partial and in-frame only. The sample holds about 190,000 clones; roughly four fifths are singletons and the top ten take 5.1%. Material for sequencing was peripheral blood. The receptors here all came from a woman aged 70-85 years with active or convalescent COVID-19. The conserved cysteine and the conserved F or W are not part of the CDR3 here. Rows give clone size only sometimes, using once, few, many, or a class for an expanded clone.

clone_size cdr3_length j_call v_call cdr3_aa
- 11 TRBJ2-7 TRBV7-9 ASSGQTGDEQY
once 14 TRBJ2-1 TRBV19 ASSRGDRVSYNEQF
- 13 TRBJ2-7 TRBV7-8 ASSLLTTRTYEQY
- 9 TRBJ2-2 TRBV6-5 ASSRTGELF
- 12 TRBJ2-6 TRBV9 ASSAYSGANVLT
- 12 TRBJ2-2 TRBV19 ASSISGKTGELF
- 11 TRBJ1-1 TRBV5-1 ASSRQGYTEAF
- 9 TRBJ1-1 TRBV20-1 SAQEDTEAF
few 14 TRBJ2-2 TRBV7-6 ASSRLTSTPTGELF
- 15 TRBJ2-1 TRBV6-6 ASSLELAGAKVGEQF
- 16 TRBJ2-4 TRBV7-7 ASSLPSKGGLAKNIQY
- 13 TRBJ1-5 TRBV6-5 ASRPLRQSDQPQH
- 14 TRBJ2-3 TRBV2 ASSGAASMGTDTQY
- 9 TRBJ2-7 TRBV29-1 SASDSYEQY
- 12 TRBJ2-5 TRBV2 ASTGQGAGETQY
- 13 TRBJ1-5 TRBV20-1 SAIDRGRGNQPQH
- 11 TRBJ1-2 TRBV6-5 ASSSGHNYGYT
once 15 TRBJ2-2 TRBV19 ASTARGPAGRPGELF
few 11 TRBJ1-2 TRBV5-1 ASSRDRADGYT
- 13 TRBJ2-7 TRBV24-1 ATSDWDRVSYEQY
- 17 TRBJ2-5 TRBV6-6 ASSPPSGLAGGRRETQY
- 17 TRBJ2-5 TRBV7-2 ASSRAPPWSGSPQETQY
once 14 TRBJ1-3 TRBV5-1 ASSLYGTSSGNTIY
- 15 TRBJ1-1 TRBV2 ASSEGGPVTMNTEAF
once 10 TRBJ2-5 TRBV2 ASAPGWETQY
- 11 TRBJ1-2 TRBV7-9 ASSPRDRDGYT
- 17 TRBJ2-5 TRBV5-1 ASSRGLGTSGMVVETQY
- 16 TRBJ2-5 TRBV5-1 ASSPGLAGVSPQETQY
- 14 TRBJ1-6 TRBV28 ASSFWIGVVDSPLH
- 11 TRBJ2-3 TRBV5-1 ASSNQGTDTQY
- 13 TRBJ2-7 TRBV27 AISNRGVEDYEQY
- 16 TRBJ2-4 TRBV27 ASSFLQVWELAKNIQY
once 15 TRBJ2-2 TRBV27 ASSLHPGTANTGELF
- 10 TRBJ2-5 TRBV2 ASKTDQETQY
- 16 TRBJ2-1 TRBV2 ASSDKGLGVNFDNEQF
- 12 TRBJ2-1 TRBV15 ATSGRVSYNEQF
- 12 TRBJ2-7 TRBV5-4 ASSRIQGSYEQY
- 10 TRBJ1-1 TRBV12-3/TRBV12-4 ASFTRDTEAF
few 13 TRBJ2-7 TRBV3-1/TRBV3-2 ASSLQGVTKNEQY
- 14 TRBJ2-1 TRBV3-1/TRBV3-2 ASSLRGLTSYNEQF
- 11 TRBJ2-2 TRBV6-5 ASKGEGAGELF
- 12 TRBJ2-7 TRBV14 ASSQMTGFSEQY
- 10 TRBJ2-5 TRBV28 ASRSRGETQY
- 15 TRBJ2-7 TRBV4-1 ASSQEPPSDLSYEQY
- 13 TRBJ2-2 TRBV28 ASSLGGAGTGELF
few 15 TRBJ2-2 TRBV15 ATSRDLGLAGVGELF
- 14 TRBJ2-5 TRBV11-1 ASSLASVRSQETQY
- 12 TRBJ2-1 TRBV5-1 ASSSRDYYNEQF